The rows below give T cell receptor beta chains drawn from one sample of a study of OX40 agonist ivuxolimab in advanced cancers. The table came from immunoSEQ multiplex PCR; TCRdb's copy has only in-frame clones and leaves some out. The table has about 80,000 clones, approximately 88% seen once. The sequenced sample was CD4+ or CD8+ T cells sorted from blood, obtained in a trial of the OX40 agonist ivuxolimab. All receptors derive from an adult with an advanced solid tumor such as melanoma, head and neck, liver or kidney cancer. CDR3s include the opening cysteine and the closing phenylalanine or tryptophan. A D gene is named only where the DNA matches it firmly. Clone size, where shown, is once, few, many, or a class for clones that have expanded.

v_gene	j_gene	abundance	d_gene	len	CDR3nt	CDR3aa
TRBV13	TRBJ1-2	few	TRBD1	15	TGTGCCAGCAGCTATAGGACAGGGGTTGACTATGGCTACACCTTC	CASSYRTGVDYGYTF
TRBV28	TRBJ1-1	NA	NA	11	TGTGCCAGCAGTCAGGTCACTGAAGCTTTCTTT	CASSQVTEAFF
TRBV27	TRBJ2-1	once	NA	15	TGTGCCAGCAGTCAGCAGGGGACTGGTTACAATGAGCAGTTCTTC	CASSQQGTGYNEQFF
TRBV10-3	TRBJ2-1	NA	TRBD2	19	TGTGCCATCAGTGAGTCGGGGACAGGGACTAGCGGGAGATATGGTGAGCAGTTCTTC	CAISESGTGTSGRYGEQFF
TRBV2	TRBJ1-1	few	NA	14	TGTGCCAGCAATCAACTCCCAACCAACACTGAAGCTTTCTTT	CASNQLPTNTEAFF
TRBV5-1	TRBJ2-2	NA	TRBD2	16	TGCGCCAGCAGCTTATTCCAGCGGGGCGACACCGGGGAGCTGTTTTTT	CASSLFQRGDTGELFF
TRBV10-3	TRBJ1-4	NA	NA	15	TGTGCCATCAGTGAGATTGCGGGGCTCGGAGAAAAACTGTTTTTT	CAISEIAGLGEKLFF
TRBV27	TRBJ1-1	NA	NA	14	TGTGCCAGCAGTTTTTGGGCCCTGAGCACTGAAGCTTTCTTT	CASSFWALSTEAFF
TRBV5-1	TRBJ1-2	NA	NA	12	TGCGCCAGCAGCCCAAGAACGGGCGGCTACACCTTC	CASSPRTGGYTF
TRBV13	TRBJ2-7	NA	TRBD1	14	TGTGCCAGCAGCTTGGGACAGGGGGCAGAAGAGCAGTACTTC	CASSLGQGAEEQYF
TRBV10-1	TRBJ2-7	few	TRBD1	14	TGCGCCAGCAGCTCCGGGACAGTCTCCTACGAGCAGTACTTC	CASSSGTVSYEQYF
TRBV19	TRBJ1-1	NA	NA	15	TGTGCCAGTAGTAACACAGGGTTCGCGAACACTGAAGCTTTCTTT	CASSNTGFANTEAFF
TRBV29-1	TRBJ1-3	NA	TRBD1	14	TGCAGCGTTCGGACAGGGGTCTCTGGAAACACCATATATTTT	CSVRTGVSGNTIYF
TRBV27	TRBJ1-1	NA	NA	13	TGTGCCAGCTCTCTGGGGGAGAACACTGAAGCTTTCTTT	CASSLGENTEAFF
TRBV9	TRBJ2-4	NA	NA	15	TGTGCCAGCAGCGTAGACTCCGGGGCCAAAAACATTCAGTACTTC	CASSVDSGAKNIQYF
TRBV5-4	TRBJ2-3	NA	NA	12	TGTGCCAGCAGCGTTTATCCAGATACGCAGTATTTT	CASSVYPDTQYF